These T cell receptor beta chains were read from a single sample in a study of T cells in tuberculosis. The assay was immunoSEQ multiplex PCR, and TCRdb's table has in-frame clones only and misses some. The table has more than 35,000 clones, approximately 94% seen once. Sequenced material: PBMCs, taken at tuberculosis diagnosis. The receptors originated from an adult with tuberculosis. CDR3s include the opening cysteine and the closing phenylalanine or tryptophan. D genes are given only for firm matches.

j_call: TRBJ1-3; d_call: TRBD1; v_call: TRBV2; cdr3_aa: CASSATGNFFENTIYF; cdr3_nt: TGTGCCAGCAGTGCGACAGGGAACTTCTTTGAAAACACCATATATTTT
j_call: TRBJ2-3; d_call: TRBD2; v_call: TRBV5-6; cdr3_aa: CASGTSGGPGTDTQYF; cdr3_nt: TGTGCCAGCGGGACTAGCGGGGGGCCCGGCACAGATACGCAGTATTTT
j_call: TRBJ2-3; d_call: TRBD1; v_call: TRBV5-6; cdr3_aa: CASSWDRGVTSTDTQYF; cdr3_nt: TGTGCCAGCAGCTGGGACAGGGGTGTTACTAGCACAGATACGCAGTATTTT
j_call: TRBJ1-2; d_call: TRBD1; v_call: TRBV6-1; cdr3_aa: CASSEAGGNYGYTF; cdr3_nt: TGTGCCAGCAGTGAAGCAGGGGGCAACTATGGCTACACCTTC
j_call: TRBJ1-1; d_call: -; v_call: TRBV6-6; cdr3_aa: CASSFDNLLVAEAFF; cdr3_nt: TGTGCCAGCAGTTTCGACAACTTACTGGTCGCTGAAGCTTTCTTT
j_call: TRBJ2-7; d_call: -; v_call: TRBV11-3; cdr3_aa: CASSLRADEQYF; cdr3_nt: TGTGCCAGCAGCCTCAGGGCCGACGAGCAGTACTTC
j_call: TRBJ1-5; d_call: -; v_call: TRBV4-3; cdr3_aa: CASSQDSRNQPQHF; cdr3_nt: TGCGCCAGCAGCCAAGACAGTCGCAATCAGCCCCAGCATTTT
j_call: TRBJ2-7; d_call: TRBD1; v_call: TRBV19; cdr3_aa: CASSRGGQARVVEQYF; cdr3_nt: TGTGCCAGTAGTAGGGGCGGACAGGCCAGAGTCGTCGAGCAGTACTTC
j_call: TRBJ2-3; d_call: -; v_call: TRBV5-1; cdr3_aa: CASSLPTDTQYF; cdr3_nt: TGCGCCAGCAGCCTCCCCACAGATACGCAGTATTTT
j_call: TRBJ2-7; d_call: TRBD2; v_call: TRBV11-3; cdr3_aa: CASSPRLASYEQYF; cdr3_nt: TGTGCCAGCAGCCCCCGACTAGCGAGCTACGAGCAGTACTTC
j_call: TRBJ2-5; d_call: -; v_call: TRBV30; cdr3_aa: CAWSVLTEQYF; cdr3_nt: TGTGCCTGGAGTGTCTTGACAGAGCAGTACTTC